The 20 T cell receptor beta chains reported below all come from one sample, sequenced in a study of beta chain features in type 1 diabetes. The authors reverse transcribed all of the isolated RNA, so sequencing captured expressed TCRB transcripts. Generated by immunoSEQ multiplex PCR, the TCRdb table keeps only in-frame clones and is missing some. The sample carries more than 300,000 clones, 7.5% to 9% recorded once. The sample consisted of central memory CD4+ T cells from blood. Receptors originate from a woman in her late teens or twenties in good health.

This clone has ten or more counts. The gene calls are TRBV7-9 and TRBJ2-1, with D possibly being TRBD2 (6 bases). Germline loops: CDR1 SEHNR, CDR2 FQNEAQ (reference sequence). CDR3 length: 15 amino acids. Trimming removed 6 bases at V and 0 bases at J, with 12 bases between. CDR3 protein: CASSRAGNSYNEQFF. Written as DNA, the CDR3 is TGTGCCAGCAGTCGGGCGGGAAACTCCTACAATGAGCAGTTCTTC.

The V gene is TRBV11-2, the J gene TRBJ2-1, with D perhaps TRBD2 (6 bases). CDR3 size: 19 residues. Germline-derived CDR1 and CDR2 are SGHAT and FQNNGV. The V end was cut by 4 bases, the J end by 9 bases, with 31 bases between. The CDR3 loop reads CASSSGLVSSLTRRGEQFF. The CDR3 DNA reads TGTGCCAGCAGCTCAGGTCTAGTATCGTCCCTCACGAGGAGGGGTGAGCAGTTCTTC.

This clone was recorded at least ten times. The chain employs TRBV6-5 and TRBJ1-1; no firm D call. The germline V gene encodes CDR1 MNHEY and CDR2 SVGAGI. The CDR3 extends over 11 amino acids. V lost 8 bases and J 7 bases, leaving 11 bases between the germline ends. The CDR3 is CASSSYGEAFF. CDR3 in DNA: TGTGCCAGCTCATCATACGGTGAAGCTTTCTTT.

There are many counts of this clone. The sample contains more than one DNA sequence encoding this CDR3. In nucleotides, the CDR3 is TGTGCCAGCAGCAGGGATAGCAATCAGCCCCAGCATTTT. It specifies CASSRDSNQPQHF. The chain couples TRBV28 to TRBJ1-5, with TRBD1 as a possible D gene (5 bases). The ends were cut back, 6 bases at V and 0 bases at J, with 6 bases in the middle. The CDR3 loop spans 13 amino acids. Germline CDR1 MDHEN, CDR2 SYDVKM.

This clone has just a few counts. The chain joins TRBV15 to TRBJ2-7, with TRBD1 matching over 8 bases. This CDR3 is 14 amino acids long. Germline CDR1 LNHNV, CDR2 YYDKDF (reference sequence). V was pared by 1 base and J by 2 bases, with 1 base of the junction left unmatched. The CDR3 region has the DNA TGTGCCACCAGCAGAGGGGACAGGCCCTACGAGCAGTACTTC. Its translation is CATSRGDRPYEQYF.

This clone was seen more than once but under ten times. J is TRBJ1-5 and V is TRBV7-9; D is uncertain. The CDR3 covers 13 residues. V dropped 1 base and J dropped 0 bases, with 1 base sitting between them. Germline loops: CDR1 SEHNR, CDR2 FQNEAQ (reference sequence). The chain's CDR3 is CASSLDSNQPQHF. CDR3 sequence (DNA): TGTGCCAGCAGCTTAGATAGCAATCAGCCCCAGCATTTT.

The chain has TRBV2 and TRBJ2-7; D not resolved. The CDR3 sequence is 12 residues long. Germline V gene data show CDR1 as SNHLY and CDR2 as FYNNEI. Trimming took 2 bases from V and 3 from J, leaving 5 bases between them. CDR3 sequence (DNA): TGTGCCAGCAGTGAATCCGTCTACGAGCAGTACTTC. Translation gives CASSESVYEQYF.

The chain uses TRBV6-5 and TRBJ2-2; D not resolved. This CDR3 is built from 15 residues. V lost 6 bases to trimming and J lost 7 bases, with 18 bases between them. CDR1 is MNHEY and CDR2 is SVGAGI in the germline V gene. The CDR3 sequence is CASRALAHWDGELFF. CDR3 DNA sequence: TGTGCCAGCAGGGCCCTGGCGCATTGGGACGGGGAGCTGTTTTTT.

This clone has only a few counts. CDR3 sequence: CASSLAGPDTQYF. The CDR3 coding sequence is TGTGCCAGCAGCTTAGCGGGGCCAGATACGCAGTATTTT. This sequence joins TRBV7-9 and TRBJ2-3, with TRBD1 as a possible D gene (5 bases). CDR1 is SEHNR, CDR2 FQNEAQ, per germline (reference sequence). The CDR3 is 13 amino acids. Trimming stripped 0 bases from V and 4 bases from J, with 5 bases between.

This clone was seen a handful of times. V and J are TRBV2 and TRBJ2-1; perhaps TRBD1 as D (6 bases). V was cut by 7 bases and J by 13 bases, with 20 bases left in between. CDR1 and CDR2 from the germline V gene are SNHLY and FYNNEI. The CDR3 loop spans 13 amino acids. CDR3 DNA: TGTGCCAGCACCGGGACACAGAATACAAGACAGTTCTTC. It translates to CASTGTQNTRQFF.

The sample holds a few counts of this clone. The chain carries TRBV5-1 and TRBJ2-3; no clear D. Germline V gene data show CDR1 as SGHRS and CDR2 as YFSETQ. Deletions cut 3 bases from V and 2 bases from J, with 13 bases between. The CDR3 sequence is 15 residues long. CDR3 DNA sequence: TGCGCCAGCAGCTGGCAATCCAGAAACACAGATACGCAGTATTTT. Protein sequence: CASSWQSRNTDTQYF. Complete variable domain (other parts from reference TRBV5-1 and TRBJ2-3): KAGVTQTPRYLIKTRGQQVTLSCSPISGHRSVSWYQQTPGQGLQFLFEYFSETQRNKGNFPGRFSGRQFSNSRSEMNVSTLELGDSALYLCASSWQSRNTDTQYFGPGTRLTVL.

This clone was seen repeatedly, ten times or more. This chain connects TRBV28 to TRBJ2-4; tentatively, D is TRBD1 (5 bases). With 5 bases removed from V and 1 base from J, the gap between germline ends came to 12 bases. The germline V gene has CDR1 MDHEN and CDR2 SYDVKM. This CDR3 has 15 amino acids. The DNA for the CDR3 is TGTGCCAGCAGTACATCAGGGTTGGCCAAAAACATTCAGTACTTC. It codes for CASSTSGLAKNIQYF.

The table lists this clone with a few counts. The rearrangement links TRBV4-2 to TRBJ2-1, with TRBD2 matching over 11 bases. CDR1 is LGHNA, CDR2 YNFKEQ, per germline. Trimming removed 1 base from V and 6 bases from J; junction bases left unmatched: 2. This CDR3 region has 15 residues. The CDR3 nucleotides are TGTGCCAGCAGCCAAGTAGCGGGAGGGGGCAATGAGCAGTTCTTC. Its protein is CASSQVAGGGNEQFF.

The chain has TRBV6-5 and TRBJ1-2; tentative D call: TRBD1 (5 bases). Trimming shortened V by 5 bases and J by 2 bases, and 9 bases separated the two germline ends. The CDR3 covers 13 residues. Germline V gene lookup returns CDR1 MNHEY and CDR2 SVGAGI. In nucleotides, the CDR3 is TGTGCCAGCAGTCCCGACAGAAACTATGGCTACACCTTC. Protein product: CASSPDRNYGYTF.

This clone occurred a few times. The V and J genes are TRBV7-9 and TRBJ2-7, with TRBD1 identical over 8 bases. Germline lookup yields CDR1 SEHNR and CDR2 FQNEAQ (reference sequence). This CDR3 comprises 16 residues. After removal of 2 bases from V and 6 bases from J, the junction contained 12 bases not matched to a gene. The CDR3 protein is CASSLRLSSGGGEQYF. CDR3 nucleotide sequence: TGTGCCAGCAGCTTAAGGCTTTCGTCAGGGGGCGGCGAGCAGTACTTC.

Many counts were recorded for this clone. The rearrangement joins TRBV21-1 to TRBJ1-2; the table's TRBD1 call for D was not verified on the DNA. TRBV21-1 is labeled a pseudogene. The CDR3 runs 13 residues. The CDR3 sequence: CASHPQENYGYTF. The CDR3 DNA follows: TGTGCCAGCCACCCCCAGGAAAACTATGGCTACACCTTC.

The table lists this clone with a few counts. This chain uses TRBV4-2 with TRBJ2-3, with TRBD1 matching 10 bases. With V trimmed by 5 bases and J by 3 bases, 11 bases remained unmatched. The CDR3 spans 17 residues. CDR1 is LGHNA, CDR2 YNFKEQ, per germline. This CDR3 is CASSLHIGQGGTDTQYF. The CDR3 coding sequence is TGTGCCAGCAGCTTACATATTGGACAGGGGGGGACAGATACGCAGTATTTT.

Here the CDR3 DNA reads TGCGCCAGCAGTGAGGACGGATCCTGGAAAGAAGCTTTCTTT. Translating it yields CASSEDGSWKEAFF. This chain connects TRBV5-1 to TRBJ1-1; D uncertain. Germline values: CDR1 SGHRS, CDR2 YFSETQ. This CDR3 contains 14 residues. With 5 bases removed from V and 8 bases from J, the gap between germline ends came to 19 bases.

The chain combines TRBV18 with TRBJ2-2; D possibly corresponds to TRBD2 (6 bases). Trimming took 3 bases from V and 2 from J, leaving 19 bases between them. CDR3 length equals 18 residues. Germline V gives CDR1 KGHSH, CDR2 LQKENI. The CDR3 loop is CASSPKALGGTNTGELFF. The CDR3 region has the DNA TGTGCCAGCTCACCGAAAGCCTTGGGCGGGACTAACACCGGGGAGCTGTTTTTT.

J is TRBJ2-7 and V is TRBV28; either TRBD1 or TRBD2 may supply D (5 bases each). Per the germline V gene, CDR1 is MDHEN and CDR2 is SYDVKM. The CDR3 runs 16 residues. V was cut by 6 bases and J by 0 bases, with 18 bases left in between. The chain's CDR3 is CASSLGPGTGSYEQYF. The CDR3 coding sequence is TGTGCCAGCAGCCTGGGGCCGGGGACCGGCTCCTACGAGCAGTACTTC.